This T cell receptor beta chain came from a study of response to subunit inactivated influenza vaccine. Overall study results and limits: Authors suggested that a seasonal influenza vaccination recruits few new T cells each time.

Trimming pared 8 bases from V and 0 bases from J, leaving 10 bases between. CDR1 and CDR2 from the germline V gene are MNHNS and SASEGT. The CDR3 consists of 14 residues. MiXCR, applied by TCRdb to the RT-PCR reads, yields one record per CDR3 protein. The table lists almost 600,000 distinct CDR3 sequences, 14% of them singletons. A word on this clonotype: The target antigen is unknown.

The sequence was obtained from a man in his fifties or sixties who received an inactivated influenza vaccine. The source was PBMCs from blood, collected 12 days after vaccination. The chain recombines TRBV6-1 with TRBJ1-4, with D hard to call. The CDR3 DNA reads TGTGCCAGCGCCCTCCTGACAACTAATGAAAAACTGTTTTTT. Translation: CASALLTTNEKLFF.